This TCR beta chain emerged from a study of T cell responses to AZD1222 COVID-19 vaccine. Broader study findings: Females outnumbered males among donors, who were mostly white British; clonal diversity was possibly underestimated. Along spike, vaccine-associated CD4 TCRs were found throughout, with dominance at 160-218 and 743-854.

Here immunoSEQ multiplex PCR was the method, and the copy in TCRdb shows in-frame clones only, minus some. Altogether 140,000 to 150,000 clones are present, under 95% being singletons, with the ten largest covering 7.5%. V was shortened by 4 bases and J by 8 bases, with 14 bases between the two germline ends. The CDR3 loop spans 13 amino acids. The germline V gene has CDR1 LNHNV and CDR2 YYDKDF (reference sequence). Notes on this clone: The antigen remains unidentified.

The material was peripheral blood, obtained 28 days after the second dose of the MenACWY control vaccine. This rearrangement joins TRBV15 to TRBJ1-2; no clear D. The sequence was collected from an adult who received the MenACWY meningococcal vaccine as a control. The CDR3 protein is CATSTGSSRGYTF. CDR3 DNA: TGTGCCACCAGCACTGGTTCGTCAAGGGGCTACACCTTC.